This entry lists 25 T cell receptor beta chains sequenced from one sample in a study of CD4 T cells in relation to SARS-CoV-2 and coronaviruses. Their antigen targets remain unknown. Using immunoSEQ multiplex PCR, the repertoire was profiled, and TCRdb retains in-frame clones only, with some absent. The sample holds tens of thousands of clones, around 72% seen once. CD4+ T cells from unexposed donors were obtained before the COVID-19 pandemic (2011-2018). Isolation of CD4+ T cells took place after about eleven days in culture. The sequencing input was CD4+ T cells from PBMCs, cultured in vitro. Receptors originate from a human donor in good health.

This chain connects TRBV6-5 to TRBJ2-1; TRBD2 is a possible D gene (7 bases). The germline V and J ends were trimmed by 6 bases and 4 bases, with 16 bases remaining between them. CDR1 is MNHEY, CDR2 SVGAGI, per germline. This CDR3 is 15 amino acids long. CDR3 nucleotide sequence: TGTGCCAGCAGGGGGGCGGGGGAAGATTACAATGAGCAGTTCTTC. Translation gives CASRGAGEDYNEQFF.

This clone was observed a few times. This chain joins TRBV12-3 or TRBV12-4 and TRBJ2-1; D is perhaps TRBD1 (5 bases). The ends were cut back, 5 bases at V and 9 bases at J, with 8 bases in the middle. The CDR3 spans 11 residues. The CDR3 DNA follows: TGTGCCAGCAGTCAGGGCGGTGAGCAGTTCTTC. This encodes CASSQGGEQFF.

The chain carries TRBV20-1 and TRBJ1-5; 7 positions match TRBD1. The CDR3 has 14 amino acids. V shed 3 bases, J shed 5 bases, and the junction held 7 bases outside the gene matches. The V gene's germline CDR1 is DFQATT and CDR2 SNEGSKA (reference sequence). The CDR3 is CSASGQVGDQPQHF. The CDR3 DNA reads TGCAGTGCTAGTGGACAGGTGGGTGATCAGCCCCAGCATTTT.

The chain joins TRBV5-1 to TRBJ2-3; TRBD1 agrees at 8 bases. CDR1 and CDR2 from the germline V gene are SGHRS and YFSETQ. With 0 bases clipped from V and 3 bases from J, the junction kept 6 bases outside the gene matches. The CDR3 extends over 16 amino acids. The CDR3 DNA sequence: TGCGCCAGCAGCTTGGGATCAGGGGGCGGAACAGATACGCAGTATTTT. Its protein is CASSLGSGGGTDTQYF.

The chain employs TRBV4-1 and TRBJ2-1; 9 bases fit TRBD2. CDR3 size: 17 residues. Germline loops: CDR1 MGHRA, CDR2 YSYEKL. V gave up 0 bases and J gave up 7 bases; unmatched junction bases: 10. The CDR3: CASSQDRSAGGENEQFF. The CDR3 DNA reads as TGCGCCAGCAGCCAAGATCGTTCGGCGGGAGGGGAGAATGAGCAGTTCTTC.

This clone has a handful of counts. The CDR3 nucleotides read TGTGCCAGCAGTGAAGGGACTAGCGGGAGCAATGAGCAGTTCTTC. Protein: CASSEGTSGSNEQFF. The chain has TRBV6-4 and TRBJ2-1, with 14 bases matching TRBD2. Germline lookup yields CDR1 MRHNA and CDR2 SNTAGT. V dropped 3 bases and J dropped 6; count of bases not matched to a gene: 1. The CDR3 length is 15 residues.

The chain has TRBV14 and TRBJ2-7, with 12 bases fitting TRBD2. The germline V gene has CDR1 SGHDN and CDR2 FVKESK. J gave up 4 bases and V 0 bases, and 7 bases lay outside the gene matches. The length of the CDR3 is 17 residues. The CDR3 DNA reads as TGTGCCAGCAGCCAAGATCGGTCTAGCGGGAGGGAGTACGAGCAGTACTTC. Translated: CASSQDRSSGREYEQYF.

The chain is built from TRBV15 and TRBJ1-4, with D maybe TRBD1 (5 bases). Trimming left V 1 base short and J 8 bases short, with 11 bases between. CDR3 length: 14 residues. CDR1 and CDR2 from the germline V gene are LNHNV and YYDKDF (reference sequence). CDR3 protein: CATSRAGLGEKLFF. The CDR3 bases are TGTGCCACCAGCAGAGCGGGGCTTGGCGAAAAACTGTTTTTT.

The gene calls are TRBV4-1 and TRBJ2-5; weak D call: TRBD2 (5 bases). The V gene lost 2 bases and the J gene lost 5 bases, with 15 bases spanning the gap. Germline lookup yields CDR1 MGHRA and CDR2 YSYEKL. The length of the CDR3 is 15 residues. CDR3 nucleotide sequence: TGCGCCAGCAGCCAATTATATCGGGGTGATGAGACCCAGTACTTC. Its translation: CASSQLYRGDETQYF.

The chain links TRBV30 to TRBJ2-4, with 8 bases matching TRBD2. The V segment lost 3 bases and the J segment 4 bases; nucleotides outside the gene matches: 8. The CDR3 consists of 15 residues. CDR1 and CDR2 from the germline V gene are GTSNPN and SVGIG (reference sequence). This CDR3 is CAWSHRGGWKNIQYF. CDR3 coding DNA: TGTGCCTGGAGCCACCGGGGGGGTTGGAAAAACATTCAGTACTTC.

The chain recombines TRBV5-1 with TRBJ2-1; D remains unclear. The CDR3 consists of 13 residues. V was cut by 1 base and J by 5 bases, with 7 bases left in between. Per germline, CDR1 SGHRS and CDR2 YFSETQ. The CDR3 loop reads CASSLLHHNEQFF. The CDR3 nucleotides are TGCGCCAGCAGCTTGCTACACCACAATGAGCAGTTCTTC. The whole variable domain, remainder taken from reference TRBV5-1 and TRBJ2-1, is KAGVTQTPRYLIKTRGQQVTLSCSPISGHRSVSWYQQTPGQGLQFLFEYFSETQRNKGNFPGRFSGRQFSNSRSEMNVSTLELGDSALYLCASSLLHHNEQFFGPGTRLTVL.

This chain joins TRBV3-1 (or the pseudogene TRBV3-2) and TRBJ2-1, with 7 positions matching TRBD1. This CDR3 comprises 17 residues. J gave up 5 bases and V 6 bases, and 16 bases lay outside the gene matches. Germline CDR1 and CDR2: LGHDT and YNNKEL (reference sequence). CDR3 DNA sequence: TGTGCCAGCAGACCTACCCAGGGGGTGTCCTTAAACAATGAGCAGTTCTTC. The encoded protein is CASRPTQGVSLNNEQFF.

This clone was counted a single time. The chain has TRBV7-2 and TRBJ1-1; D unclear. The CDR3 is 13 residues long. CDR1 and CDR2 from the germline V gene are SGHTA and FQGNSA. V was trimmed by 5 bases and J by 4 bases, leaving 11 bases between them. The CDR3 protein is CASSRSLVTEAFF. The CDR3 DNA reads TGTGCCAGCAGCAGGTCCTTGGTCACTGAAGCTTTCTTT.

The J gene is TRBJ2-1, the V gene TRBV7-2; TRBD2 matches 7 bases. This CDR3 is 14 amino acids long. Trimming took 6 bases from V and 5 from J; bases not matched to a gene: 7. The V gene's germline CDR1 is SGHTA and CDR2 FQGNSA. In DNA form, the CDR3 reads TGTGCCAGCAGTCGTGGGGGGGGGAACAATGAGCAGTTCTTC. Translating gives CASSRGGGNNEQFF.

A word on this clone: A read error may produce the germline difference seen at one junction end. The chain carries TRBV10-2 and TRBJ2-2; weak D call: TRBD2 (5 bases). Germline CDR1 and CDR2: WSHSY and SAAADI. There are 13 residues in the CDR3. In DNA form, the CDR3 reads TGCGCCAGCGGTGACTCGTCGGGGGGGGAGCTGTTTTTT. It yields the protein CASGDSSGGELFF.

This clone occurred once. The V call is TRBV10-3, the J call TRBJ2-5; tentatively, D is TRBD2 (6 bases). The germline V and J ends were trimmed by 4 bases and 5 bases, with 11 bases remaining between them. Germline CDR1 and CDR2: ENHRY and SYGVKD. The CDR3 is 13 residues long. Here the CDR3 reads CAISGSSVETQYF. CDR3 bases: TGTGCCATCAGTGGATCTAGCGTTGAGACCCAGTACTTC.

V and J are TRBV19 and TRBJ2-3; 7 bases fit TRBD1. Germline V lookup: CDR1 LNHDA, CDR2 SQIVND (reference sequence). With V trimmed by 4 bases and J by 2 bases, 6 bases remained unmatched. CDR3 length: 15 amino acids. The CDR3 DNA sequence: TGTGCCAGTAGTAACCGGGACAGCAACACAGATACGCAGTATTTT. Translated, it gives CASSNRDSNTDTQYF.

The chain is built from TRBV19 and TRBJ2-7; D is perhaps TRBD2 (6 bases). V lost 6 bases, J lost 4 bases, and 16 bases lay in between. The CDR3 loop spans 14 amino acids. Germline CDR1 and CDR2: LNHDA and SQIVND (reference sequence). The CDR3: CASSPTSSVYEQYF. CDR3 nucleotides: TGTGCCAGTAGCCCAACGTCTAGCGTTTACGAGCAGTACTTC.

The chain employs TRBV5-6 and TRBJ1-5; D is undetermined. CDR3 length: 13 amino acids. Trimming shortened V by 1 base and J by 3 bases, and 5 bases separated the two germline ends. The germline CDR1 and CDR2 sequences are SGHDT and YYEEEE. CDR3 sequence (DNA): TGTGCCAGCAGCTTGCTTTTCAATCAGCCCCAGCATTTT. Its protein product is CASSLLFNQPQHF. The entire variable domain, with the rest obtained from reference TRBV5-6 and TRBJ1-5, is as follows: DAGVTQSPTHLIKTRGQQVTLRCSPKSGHDTVSWYQQALGQGPQFIFQYYEEEERQRGNFPDRFSGHQFPNYSSELNVNALLLGDSALYLCASSLLFNQPQHFGDGTRLSIL.

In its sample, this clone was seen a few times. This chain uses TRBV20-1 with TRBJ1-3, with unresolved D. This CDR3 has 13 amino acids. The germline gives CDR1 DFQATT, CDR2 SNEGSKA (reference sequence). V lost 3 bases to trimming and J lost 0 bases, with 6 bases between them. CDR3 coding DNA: TGCAGTGCTAGTCCTAGCTCTGGAAACACCATATATTTT. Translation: CSASPSSGNTIYF.

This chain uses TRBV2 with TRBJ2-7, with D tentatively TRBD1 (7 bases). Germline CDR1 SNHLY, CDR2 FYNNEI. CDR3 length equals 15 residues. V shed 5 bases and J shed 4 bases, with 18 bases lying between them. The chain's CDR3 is CASSSRQGRGYEQYF. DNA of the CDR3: TGTGCCAGCAGTTCGCGACAGGGTCGGGGGTACGAGCAGTACTTC.

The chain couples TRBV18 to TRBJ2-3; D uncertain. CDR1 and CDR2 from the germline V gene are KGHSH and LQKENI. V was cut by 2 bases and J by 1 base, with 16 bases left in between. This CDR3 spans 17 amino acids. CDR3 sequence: CASSPAGPGVGTDTQYF. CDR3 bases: TGTGCCAGCTCACCAGCCGGGCCCGGCGTCGGCACAGATACGCAGTATTTT.

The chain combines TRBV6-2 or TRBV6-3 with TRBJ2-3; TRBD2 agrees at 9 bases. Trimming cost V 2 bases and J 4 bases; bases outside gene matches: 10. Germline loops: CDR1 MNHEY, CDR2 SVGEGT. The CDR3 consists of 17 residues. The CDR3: CASSYGSSGSYADTQYF. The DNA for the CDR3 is TGTGCCAGCAGTTACGGTAGTAGCGGGAGTTATGCAGATACGCAGTATTTT.

CDR3 sequence reads: CASSWGSDGYTF. The CDR3 DNA follows: TGTGCCAGCAGTTGGGGATCGGATGGCTACACCTTC. The chain has TRBV28 and TRBJ1-2; D unresolved. The CDR3 spans 12 residues. Per the germline V gene, CDR1 is MDHEN and CDR2 is SYDVKM. The germline V and J ends were trimmed by 4 bases and 6 bases, with 9 bases remaining between them.

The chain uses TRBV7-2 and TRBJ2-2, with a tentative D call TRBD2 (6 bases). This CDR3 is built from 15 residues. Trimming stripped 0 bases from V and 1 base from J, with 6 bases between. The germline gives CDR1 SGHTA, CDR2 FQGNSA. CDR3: CASSLAGGNTGELFF. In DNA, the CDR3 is TGTGCCAGCAGCTTAGCGGGAGGGAACACCGGGGAGCTGTTTTTT.